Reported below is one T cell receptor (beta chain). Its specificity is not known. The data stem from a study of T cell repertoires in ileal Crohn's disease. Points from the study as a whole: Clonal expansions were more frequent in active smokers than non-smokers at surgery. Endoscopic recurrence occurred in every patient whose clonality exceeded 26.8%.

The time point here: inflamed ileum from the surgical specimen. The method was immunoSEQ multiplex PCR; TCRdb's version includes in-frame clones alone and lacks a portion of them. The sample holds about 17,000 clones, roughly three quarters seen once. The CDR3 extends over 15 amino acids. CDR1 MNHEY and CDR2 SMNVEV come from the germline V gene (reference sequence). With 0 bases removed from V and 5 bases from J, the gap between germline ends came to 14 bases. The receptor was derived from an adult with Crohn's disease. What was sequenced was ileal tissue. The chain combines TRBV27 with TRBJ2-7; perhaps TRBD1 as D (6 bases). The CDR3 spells CASSLSAGEGHEQYF. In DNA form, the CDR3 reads TGTGCCAGCAGTTTATCGGCAGGGGAAGGTCACGAGCAGTACTTC.